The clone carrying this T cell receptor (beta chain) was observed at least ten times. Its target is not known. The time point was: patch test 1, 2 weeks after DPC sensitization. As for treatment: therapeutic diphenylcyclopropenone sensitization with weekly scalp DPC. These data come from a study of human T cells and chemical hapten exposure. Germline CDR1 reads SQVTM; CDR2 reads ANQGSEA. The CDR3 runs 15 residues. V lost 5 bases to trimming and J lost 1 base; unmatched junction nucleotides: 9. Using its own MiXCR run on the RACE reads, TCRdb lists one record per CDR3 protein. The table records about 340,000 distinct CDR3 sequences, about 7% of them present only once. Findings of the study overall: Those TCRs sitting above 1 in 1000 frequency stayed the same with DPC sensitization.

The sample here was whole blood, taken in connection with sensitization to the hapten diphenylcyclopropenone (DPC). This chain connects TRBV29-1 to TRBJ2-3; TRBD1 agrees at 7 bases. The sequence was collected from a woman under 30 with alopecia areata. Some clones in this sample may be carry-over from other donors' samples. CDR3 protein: CSVTTTGSGTDTQYF. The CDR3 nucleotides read TGCAGCGTTACTACGACAGGGAGTGGCACAGATACGCAGTATTTT.